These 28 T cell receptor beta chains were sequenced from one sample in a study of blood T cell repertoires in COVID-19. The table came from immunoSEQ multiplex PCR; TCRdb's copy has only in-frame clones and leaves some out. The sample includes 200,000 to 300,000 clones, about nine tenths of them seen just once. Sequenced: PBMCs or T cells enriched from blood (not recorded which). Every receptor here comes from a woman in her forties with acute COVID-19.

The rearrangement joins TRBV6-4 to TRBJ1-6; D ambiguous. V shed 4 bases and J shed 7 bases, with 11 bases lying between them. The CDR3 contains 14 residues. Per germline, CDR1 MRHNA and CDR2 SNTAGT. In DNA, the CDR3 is TGTGCCAGCAGTGTGACCCCCGGGAATTCACCCCTCCACTTT. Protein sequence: CASSVTPGNSPLHF.

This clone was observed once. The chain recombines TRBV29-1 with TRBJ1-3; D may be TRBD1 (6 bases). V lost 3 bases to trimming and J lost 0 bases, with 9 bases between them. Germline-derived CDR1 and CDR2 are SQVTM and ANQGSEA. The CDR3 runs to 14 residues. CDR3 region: CSVDKGGSGNTIYF. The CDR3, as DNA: TGCAGCGTTGATAAAGGGGGCTCTGGAAACACCATATATTTT. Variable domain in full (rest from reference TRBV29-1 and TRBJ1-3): SAVISQKPSRDICQRGTSLTIQCQVDSQVTMMFWYRQQPGQSLTLIATANQGSEATYESGFVIDKFPISRPNLTFSTLTVSNMSPEDSSIYLCSVDKGGSGNTIYFGEGSWLTVV.

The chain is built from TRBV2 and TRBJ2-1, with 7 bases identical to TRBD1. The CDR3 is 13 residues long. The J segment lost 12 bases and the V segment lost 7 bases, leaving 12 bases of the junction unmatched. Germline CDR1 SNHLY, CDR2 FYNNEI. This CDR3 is CASNLLPGQLQFF. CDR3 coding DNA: TGTGCCAGCAACCTTCTGCCGGGACAGCTGCAGTTCTTC.

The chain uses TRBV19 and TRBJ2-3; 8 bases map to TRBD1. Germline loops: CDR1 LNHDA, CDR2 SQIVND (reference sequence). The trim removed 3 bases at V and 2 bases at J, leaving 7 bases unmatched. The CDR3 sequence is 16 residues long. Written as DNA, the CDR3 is TGTGCCAGTAGTATGGCCAGGGGGCTATCCACAGATACGCAGTATTTT. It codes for CASSMARGLSTDTQYF.

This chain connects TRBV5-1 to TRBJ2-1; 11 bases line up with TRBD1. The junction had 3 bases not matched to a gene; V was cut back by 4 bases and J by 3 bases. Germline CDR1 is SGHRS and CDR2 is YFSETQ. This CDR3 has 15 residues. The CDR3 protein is CASSQGQGVYNEQFF. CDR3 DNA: TGCGCCAGCAGCCAGGGACAGGGGGTCTACAATGAGCAGTTCTTC. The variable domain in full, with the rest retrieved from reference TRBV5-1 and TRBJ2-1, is KAGVTQTPRYLIKTRGQQVTLSCSPISGHRSVSWYQQTPGQGLQFLFEYFSETQRNKGNFPGRFSGRQFSNSRSEMNVSTLELGDSALYLCASSQGQGVYNEQFFGPGTRLTVL.

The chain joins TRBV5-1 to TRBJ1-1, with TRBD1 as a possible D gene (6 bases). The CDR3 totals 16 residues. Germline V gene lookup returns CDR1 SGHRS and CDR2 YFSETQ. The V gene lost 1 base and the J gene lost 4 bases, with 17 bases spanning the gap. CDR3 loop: CASSLFSTGQGTEAFF. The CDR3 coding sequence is TGCGCCAGCAGCTTGTTTTCTACAGGGCAGGGCACTGAAGCTTTCTTT.

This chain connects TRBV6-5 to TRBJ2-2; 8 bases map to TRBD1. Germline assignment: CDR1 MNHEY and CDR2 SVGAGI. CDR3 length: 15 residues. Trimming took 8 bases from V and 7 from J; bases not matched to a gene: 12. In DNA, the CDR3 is TGTGCCAGCCTGCCGGGGCAGGGGGCGCGCGGGGAGCTGTTTTTT. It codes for CASLPGQGARGELFF.

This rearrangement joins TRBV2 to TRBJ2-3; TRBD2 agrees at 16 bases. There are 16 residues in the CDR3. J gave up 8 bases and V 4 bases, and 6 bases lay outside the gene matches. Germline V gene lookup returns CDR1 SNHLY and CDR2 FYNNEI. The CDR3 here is CASSAGTSGRASTQYF. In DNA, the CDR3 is TGTGCCAGCAGTGCAGGGACTAGCGGGAGGGCGTCTACGCAGTATTTT.

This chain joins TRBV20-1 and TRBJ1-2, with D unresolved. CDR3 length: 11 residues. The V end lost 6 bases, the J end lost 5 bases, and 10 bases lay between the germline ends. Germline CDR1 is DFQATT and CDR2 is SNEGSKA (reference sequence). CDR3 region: CSAGYTYGYTF. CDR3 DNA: TGCAGTGCCGGGTATACGTATGGCTACACCTTC.

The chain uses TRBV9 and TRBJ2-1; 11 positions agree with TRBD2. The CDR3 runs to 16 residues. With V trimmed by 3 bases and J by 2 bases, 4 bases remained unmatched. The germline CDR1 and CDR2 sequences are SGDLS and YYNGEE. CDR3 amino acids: CASSERLAGPYNEQFF. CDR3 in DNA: TGTGCCAGCAGCGAGCGACTAGCGGGACCCTACAATGAGCAGTTCTTC.

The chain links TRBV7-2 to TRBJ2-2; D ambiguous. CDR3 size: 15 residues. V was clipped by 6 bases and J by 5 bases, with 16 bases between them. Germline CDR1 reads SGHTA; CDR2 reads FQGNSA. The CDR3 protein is CASRPNLVPTGELFF. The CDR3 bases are TGTGCCAGCAGACCAAACTTGGTTCCTACCGGGGAGCTGTTTTTT.

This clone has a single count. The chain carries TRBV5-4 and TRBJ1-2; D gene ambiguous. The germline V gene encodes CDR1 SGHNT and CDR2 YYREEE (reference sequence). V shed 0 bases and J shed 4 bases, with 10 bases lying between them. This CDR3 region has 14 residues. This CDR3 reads CASSLGTQVYGYTF. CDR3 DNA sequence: TGTGCCAGCAGCTTGGGTACCCAGGTCTATGGCTACACCTTC.

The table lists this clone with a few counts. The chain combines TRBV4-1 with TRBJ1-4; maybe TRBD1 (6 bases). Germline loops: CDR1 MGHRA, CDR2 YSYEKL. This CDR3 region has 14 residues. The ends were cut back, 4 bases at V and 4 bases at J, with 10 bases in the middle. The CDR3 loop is CASSLGQINEKLFF. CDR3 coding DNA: TGCGCCAGCAGCCTAGGACAGATTAATGAAAAACTGTTTTTT.

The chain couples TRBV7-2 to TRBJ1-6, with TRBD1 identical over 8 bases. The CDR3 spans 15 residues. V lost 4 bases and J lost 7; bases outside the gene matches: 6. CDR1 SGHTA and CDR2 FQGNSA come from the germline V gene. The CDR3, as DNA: TGTGCCAGCAGCTCGACAGGGGCCTGGAATTCACCCCTCCACTTT. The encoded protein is CASSSTGAWNSPLHF.

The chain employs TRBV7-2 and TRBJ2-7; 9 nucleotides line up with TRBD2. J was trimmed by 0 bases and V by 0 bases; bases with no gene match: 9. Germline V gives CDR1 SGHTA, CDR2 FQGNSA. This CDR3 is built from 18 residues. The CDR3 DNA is TGTGCCAGCAGCTTAGCTTTGACTAGCGGATCTATCTCCTACGAGCAGTACTTC. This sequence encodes CASSLALTSGSISYEQYF.

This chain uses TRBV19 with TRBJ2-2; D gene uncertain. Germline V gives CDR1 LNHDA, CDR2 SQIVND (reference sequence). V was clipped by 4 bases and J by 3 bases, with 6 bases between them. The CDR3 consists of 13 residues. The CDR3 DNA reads TGTGCCAGTAGTACACGGGACACCGGGGAGCTGTTTTTT. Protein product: CASSTRDTGELFF.

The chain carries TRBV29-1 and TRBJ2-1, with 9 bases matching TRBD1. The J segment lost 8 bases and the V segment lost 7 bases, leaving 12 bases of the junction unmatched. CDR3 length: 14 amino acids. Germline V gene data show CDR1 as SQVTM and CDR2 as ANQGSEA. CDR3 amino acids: CSAVQGAGAYEQFF. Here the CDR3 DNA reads TGCAGCGCCGTACAGGGGGCTGGCGCTTATGAGCAGTTCTTC.

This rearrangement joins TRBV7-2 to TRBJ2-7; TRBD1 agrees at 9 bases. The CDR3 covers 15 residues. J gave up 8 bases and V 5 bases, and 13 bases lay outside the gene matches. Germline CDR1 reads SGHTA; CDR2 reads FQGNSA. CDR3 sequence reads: CASSQGQGIFRKQYF. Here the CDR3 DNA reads TGTGCCAGCAGCCAGGGACAGGGAATCTTTCGAAAGCAGTACTTC.

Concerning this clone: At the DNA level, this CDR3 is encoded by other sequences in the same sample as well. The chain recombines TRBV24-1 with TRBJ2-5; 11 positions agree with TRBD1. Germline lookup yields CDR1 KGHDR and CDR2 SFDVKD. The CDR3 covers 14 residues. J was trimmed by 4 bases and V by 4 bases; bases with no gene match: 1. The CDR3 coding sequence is TGTGCCACCAGTGAGGGACAGGGGGGAGAGACCCAGTACTTC. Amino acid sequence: CATSEGQGGETQYF.

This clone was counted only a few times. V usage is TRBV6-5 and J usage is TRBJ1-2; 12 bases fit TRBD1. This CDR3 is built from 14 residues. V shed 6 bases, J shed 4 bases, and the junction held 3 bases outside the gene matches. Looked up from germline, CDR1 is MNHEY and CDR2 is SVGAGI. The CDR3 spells CASRGTGGFYGYTF. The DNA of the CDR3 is TGTGCCAGCAGGGGGACAGGGGGCTTCTATGGCTACACCTTC.

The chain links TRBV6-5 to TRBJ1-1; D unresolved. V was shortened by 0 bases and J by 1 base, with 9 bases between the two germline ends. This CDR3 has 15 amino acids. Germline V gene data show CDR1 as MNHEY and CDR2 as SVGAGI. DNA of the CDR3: TGTGCCAGCAGTTACTCGGTACTCGCGAACACTGAAGCTTTCTTT. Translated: CASSYSVLANTEAFF.

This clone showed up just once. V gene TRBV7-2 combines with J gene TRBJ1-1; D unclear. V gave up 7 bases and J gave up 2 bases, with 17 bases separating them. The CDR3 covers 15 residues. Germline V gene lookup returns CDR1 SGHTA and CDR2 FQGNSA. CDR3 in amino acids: CASTRLTLFNTEAFF. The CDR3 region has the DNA TGTGCCAGCACCCGACTGACCCTTTTCAACACTGAAGCTTTCTTT. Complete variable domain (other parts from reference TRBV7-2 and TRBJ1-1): GAGVSQSPSNKVTEKGKDVELRCDPISGHTALYWYRQSLGQGLEFLIYFQGNSAPDKSGLPSDRFSAERTGGSVSTLTIQRTQQEDSAVYLCASTRLTLFNTEAFFGQGTRLTVV.

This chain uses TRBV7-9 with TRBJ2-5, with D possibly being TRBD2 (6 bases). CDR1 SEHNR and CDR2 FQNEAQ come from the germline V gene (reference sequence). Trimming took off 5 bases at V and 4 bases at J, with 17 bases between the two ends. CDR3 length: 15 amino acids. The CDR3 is CASSPRDLGGETQYF. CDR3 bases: TGTGCCAGCAGCCCTAGGGACTTGGGGGGAGAGACCCAGTACTTC.

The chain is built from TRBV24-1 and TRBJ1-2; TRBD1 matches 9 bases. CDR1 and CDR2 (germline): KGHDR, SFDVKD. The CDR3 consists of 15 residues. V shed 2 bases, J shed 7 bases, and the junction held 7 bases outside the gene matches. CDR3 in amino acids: CATSDSGQGRGGYTF. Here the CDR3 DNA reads TGTGCCACCAGTGATTCGGGACAGGGTCGGGGTGGCTACACCTTC.

The chain's CDR3 is CASSLLGTGYGELFF. The CDR3 DNA follows: TGTGCCAGCAGTCTTCTGGGGACAGGGTACGGGGAGCTGTTTTTT. V and J are TRBV27 and TRBJ2-2, with 9 bases lining up with TRBD1. In germline, CDR1 is MNHEY, CDR2 SMNVEV (reference sequence). Trimming took 5 bases from V and 7 from J; bases not matched to a gene: 8. The CDR3 contains 15 residues.

DNA for the CDR3: TGTGCCTGGAGTGCAAAGGACAGGGGCTTGGAGGCTTTCTTT. Translating it yields CAWSAKDRGLEAFF. The genes are TRBV30 and TRBJ1-1; 9 bases map to TRBD1. CDR1 and CDR2 (germline): GTSNPN, SVGIG (reference sequence). Germline trimming cut 1 base from V and 11 bases from J; bases unmatched to any gene: 11. The CDR3 runs 14 residues.

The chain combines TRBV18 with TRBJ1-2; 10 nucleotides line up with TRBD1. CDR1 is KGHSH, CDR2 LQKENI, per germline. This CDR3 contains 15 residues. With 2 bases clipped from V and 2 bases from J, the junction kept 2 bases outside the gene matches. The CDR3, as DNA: TGTGCCAGCTCACCAAGGACAGGGGGGAACTATGGCTACACCTTC. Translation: CASSPRTGGNYGYTF.

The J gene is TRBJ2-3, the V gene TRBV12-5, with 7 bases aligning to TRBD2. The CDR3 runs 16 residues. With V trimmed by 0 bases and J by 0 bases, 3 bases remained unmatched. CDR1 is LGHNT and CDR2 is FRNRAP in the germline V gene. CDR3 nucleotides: TGTGCTAGTGGTTTGGTACTAGCGAAAAGCACAGATACGCAGTATTTT. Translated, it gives CASGLVLAKSTDTQYF.